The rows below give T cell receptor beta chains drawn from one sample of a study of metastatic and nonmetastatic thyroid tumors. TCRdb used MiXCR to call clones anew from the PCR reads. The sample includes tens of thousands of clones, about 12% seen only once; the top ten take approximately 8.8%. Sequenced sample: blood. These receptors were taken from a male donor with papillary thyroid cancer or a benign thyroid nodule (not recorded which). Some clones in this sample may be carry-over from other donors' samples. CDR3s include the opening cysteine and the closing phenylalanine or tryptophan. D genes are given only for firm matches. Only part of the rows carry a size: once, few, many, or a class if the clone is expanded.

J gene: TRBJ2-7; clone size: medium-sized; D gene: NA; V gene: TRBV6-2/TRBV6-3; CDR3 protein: CASRRGSSYEQYF; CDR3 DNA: TGTGCCAGCAGAAGGGGTTCCTCCTACGAGCAGTACTTC
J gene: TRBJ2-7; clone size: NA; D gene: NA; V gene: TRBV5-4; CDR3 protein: CASSLDSSRDDEQYF; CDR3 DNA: TGTGCCAGCAGCTTGGATTCGTCCCGGGATGACGAGCAGTACTTC
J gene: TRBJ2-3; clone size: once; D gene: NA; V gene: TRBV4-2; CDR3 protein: CASSQDLDTQYF; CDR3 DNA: TGTGCCAGCAGCCAAGACTTGGATACGCAGTATTTT
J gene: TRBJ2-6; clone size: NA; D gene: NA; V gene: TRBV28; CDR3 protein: CASSSGGLSGANVLTF; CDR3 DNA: TGTGCCAGCAGTTCTGGGGGCCTCTCTGGGGCCAACGTCCTTACTTTC
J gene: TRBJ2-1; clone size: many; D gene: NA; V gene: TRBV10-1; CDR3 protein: CASPGTEDHNEQFF; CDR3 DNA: TGCGCCAGCCCCGGGACGGAGGATCACAATGAGCAGTTCTTC
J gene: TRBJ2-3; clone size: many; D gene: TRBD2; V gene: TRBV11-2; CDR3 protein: CASSSAQLAGSTDTQYF; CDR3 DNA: TGTGCCAGCAGCTCGGCCCAACTAGCGGGGAGCACAGATACGCAGTATTTT
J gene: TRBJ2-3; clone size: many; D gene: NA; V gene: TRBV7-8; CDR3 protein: CASSLVGRTDTQYF; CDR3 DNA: TGTGCCAGCAGCTTAGTGGGGAGGACAGATACGCAGTATTTT
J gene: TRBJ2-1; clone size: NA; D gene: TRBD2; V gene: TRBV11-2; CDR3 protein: CASISPLAGVGNEQFF; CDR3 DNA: TGTGCCAGTATCTCCCCCCTAGCGGGAGTGGGGAATGAGCAGTTCTTC
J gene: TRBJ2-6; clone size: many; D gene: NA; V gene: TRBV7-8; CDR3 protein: CASSSPGVWSSGANVLTF; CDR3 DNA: TGTGCCAGCAGCTCCCCAGGGGTTTGGAGCTCTGGGGCCAACGTCCTGACTTTC
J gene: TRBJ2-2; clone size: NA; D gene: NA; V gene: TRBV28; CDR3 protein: CASRRSIPGELFF; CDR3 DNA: TGTGCCAGCAGACGGTCCATTCCCGGGGAGCTGTTTTTT
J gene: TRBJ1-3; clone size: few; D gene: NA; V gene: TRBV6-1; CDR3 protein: CASSSNGERRNTIYF; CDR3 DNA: TGTGCCAGCAGTTCGAACGGGGAACGGAGAAACACCATATATTTT
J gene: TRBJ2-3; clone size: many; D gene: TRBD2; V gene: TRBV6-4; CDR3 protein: CASARLGTSGIGGTDTQYF; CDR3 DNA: TGTGCCAGCGCGCGCCTCGGGACTAGCGGGATCGGGGGCACAGATACGCAGTATTTT
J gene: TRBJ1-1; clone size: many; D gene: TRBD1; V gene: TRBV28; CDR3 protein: CASSRQGARAFF; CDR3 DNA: TGTGCCAGCAGTAGACAGGGGGCCAGGGCTTTCTTT
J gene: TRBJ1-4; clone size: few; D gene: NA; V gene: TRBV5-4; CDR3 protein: CASSFQGDEKLFF; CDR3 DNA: TGTGCCAGCAGCTTTCAGGGTGATGAAAAACTGTTTTTT
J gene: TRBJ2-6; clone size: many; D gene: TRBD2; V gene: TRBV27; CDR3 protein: CASSLLLAGGVGANVLTF; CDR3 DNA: TGTGCCAGCAGTCTTTTGCTAGCGGGAGGAGTAGGGGCCAACGTCCTGACTTTC
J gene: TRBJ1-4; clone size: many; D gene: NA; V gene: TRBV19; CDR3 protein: CASYPGDEKLFF; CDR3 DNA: TGTGCCAGTTATCCAGGGGATGAAAAACTGTTTTTT
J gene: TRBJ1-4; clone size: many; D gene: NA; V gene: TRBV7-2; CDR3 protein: CASSQTAPTNEKLFF; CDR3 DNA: TGTGCCAGCAGTCAGACAGCACCGACTAATGAAAAACTGTTTTTT
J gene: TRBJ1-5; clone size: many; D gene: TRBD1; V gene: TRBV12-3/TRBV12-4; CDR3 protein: CASSFRTGGYGSNQPQHF; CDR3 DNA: TGTGCCAGCAGTTTTAGGACAGGGGGCTATGGGAGCAATCAGCCCCAGCATTTT
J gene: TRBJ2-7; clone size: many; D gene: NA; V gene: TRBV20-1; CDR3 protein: CSAIDLITSSRGYEQYF; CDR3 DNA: TGCAGTGCTATCGACCTTATAACTAGCAGCAGGGGGTACGAGCAGTACTTC
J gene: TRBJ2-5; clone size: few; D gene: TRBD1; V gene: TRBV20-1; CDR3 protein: CSARDTGGAVRTQYF; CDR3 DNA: TGCAGTGCTAGAGATACAGGGGGCGCAGTGAGGACCCAGTACTTC
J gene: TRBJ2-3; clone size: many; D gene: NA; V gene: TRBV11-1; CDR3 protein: CASRHRGGDLMDTQYF; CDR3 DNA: TGTGCCAGCAGACATAGGGGGGGGGACCTCATGGATACGCAGTATTTT
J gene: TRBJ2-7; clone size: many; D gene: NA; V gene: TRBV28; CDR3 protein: CASSPTSSYEQYF; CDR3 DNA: TGTGCCAGCAGCCCTACATCTTCCTACGAGCAGTACTTC
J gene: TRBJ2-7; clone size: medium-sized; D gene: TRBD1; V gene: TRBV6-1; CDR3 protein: CASSRRGQGHEQYF; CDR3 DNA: TGTGCCAGCAGCCGTAGAGGACAGGGGCACGAGCAGTACTTC
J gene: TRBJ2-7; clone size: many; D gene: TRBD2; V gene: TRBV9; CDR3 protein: CASSVGLAGVGEQYF; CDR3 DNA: TGTGCCAGCAGCGTGGGACTAGCGGGAGTCGGCGAGCAGTACTTC
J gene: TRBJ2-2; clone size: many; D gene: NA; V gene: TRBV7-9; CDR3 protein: CASSLAAANTGELFF; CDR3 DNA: TGTGCCAGCAGCTTGGCGGCCGCGAACACCGGGGAGCTGTTTTTT
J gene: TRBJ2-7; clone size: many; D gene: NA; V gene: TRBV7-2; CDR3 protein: CVSSLVAGGIEQYF; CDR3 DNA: TGTGTCAGCAGCTTAGTTGCAGGGGGGATCGAGCAGTACTTC
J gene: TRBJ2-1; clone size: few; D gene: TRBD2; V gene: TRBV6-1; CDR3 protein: CASSGTSGNGNEQFF; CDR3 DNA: TGTGCCAGCAGTGGGACTAGCGGGAATGGTAATGAGCAGTTCTTC
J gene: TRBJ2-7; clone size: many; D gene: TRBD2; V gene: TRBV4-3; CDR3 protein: CASSQARTSGIYEQYF; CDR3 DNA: TGCGCCAGCAGCCAAGCTAGGACTAGCGGGATCTACGAGCAGTACTTC
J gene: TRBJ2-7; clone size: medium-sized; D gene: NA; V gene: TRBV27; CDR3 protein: CASSFRTSARYHEQYF; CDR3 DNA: TGTGCCAGCAGTTTTAGAACCAGCGCTAGATACCACGAGCAGTACTTC
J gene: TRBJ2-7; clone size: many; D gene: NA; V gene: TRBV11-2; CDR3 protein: CASSLDISYEQYF; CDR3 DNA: TGTGCCAGCAGCTTAGACATCTCCTACGAGCAGTACTTC
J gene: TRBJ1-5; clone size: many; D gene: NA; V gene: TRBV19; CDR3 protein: CASSISAGDRNQPQHF; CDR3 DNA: TGTGCCAGTAGTATATCGGCAGGGGATCGCAATCAGCCCCAGCATTTT
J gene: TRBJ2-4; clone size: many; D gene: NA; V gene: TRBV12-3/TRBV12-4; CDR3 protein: CASSFRGSAKNIQYF; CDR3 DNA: TGTGCCAGCAGTTTCAGGGGTAGCGCCAAAAACATTCAGTACTTC
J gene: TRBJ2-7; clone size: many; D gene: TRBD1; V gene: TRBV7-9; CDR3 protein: CASSFISDRANEQYF; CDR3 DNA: TGTGCCAGCAGCTTCATTTCGGACAGGGCCAACGAGCAGTACTTC
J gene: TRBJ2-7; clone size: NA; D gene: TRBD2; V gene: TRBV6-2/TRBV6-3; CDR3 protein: CASSYPTSGMPGRNYEQYF; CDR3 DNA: TGTGCCAGCAGTTACCCAACTAGCGGCATGCCCGGACGTAACTACGAGCAGTACTTC
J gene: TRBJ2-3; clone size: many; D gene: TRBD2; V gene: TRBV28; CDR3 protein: CASSPRPAGGKSRDTQYF; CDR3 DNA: TGTGCCAGCAGTCCCCGGCCTGCGGGAGGAAAGAGTAGGGATACGCAGTATTTT
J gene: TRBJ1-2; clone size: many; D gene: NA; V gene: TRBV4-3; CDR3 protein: CASSQVAGIGRGYTF; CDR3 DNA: TGCGCCAGCAGCCAAGTTGCAGGGATTGGTCGTGGCTACACCTTC
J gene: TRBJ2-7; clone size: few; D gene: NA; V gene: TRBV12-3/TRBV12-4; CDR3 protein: CASTPTTGLVEQYF; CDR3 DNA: TGTGCCAGCACCCCTACGACAGGTCTTGTCGAGCAGTACTTC
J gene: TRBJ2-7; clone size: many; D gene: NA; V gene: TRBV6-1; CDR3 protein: CASGSVGAYEQYF; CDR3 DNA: TGTGCCAGCGGGTCGGTTGGGGCTTACGAGCAGTACTTC
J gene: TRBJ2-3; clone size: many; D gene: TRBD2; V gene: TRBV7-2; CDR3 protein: CASAIEGLAGWADTQYF; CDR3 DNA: TGTGCCAGCGCCATAGAGGGACTAGCGGGATGGGCAGATACGCAGTATTTT
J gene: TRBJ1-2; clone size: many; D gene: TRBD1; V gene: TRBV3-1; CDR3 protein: CASSQGQGTSNYGYTF; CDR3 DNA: TGTGCCAGCAGCCAAGGACAGGGCACATCTAACTATGGCTACACCTTC
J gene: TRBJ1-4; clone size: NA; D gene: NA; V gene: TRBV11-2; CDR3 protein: CASSSYRDSEKLFF; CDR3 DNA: TGTGCCAGCAGCTCGTACAGGGATTCGGAAAAACTGTTTTTT
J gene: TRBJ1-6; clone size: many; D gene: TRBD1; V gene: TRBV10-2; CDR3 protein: CASSNRDSATPLHF; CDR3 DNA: TGCGCCAGCAGTAACCGGGACAGTGCAACACCCCTCCACTTT
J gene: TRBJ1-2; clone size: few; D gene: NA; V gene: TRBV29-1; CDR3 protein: CSVESPGDGYTF; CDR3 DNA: TGCAGCGTTGAGAGTCCAGGGGATGGCTACACCTTC
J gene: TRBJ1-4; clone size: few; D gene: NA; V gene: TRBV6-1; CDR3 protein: CASSGREGPEKLFF; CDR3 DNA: TGTGCCAGCAGTGGGCGGGAGGGTCCTGAAAAACTGTTTTTT
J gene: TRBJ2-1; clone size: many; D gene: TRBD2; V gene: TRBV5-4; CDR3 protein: CASSLYAGGNNEQFF; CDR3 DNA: TGTGCCAGCAGCTTGTACGCGGGAGGAAACAATGAGCAGTTCTTC
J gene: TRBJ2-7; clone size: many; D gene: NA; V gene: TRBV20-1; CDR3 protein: CSARNKAVRGSYEQYF; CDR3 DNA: TGCAGTGCGAGAAACAAAGCGGTGAGAGGGTCCTACGAGCAGTACTTC
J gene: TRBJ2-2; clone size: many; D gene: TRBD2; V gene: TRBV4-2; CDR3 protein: CASSQDATSGSSGELFF; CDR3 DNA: TGTGCCAGCAGCCAAGATGCAACTAGCGGGAGTTCCGGGGAGCTGTTTTTT
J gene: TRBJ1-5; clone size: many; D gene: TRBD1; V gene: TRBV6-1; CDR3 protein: CASSLGTGTNQPQHF; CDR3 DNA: TGTGCCAGCAGTTTGGGGACAGGGACTAATCAGCCCCAGCATTTT
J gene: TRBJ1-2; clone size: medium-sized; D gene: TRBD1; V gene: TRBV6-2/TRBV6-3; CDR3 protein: CASRGTGSNYGYTF; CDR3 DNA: TGTGCCAGCAGGGGGACAGGGAGTAACTATGGCTACACCTTC
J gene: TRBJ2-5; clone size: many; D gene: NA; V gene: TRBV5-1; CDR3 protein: CASRKQGGHQETQYF; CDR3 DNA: TGCGCCAGCAGGAAACAGGGGGGGCACCAAGAGACCCAGTACTTC
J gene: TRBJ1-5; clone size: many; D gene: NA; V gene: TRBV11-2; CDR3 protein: CASSAASPQENQPQHF; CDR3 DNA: TGTGCCAGCAGCGCTGCGTCGCCCCAGGAGAATCAGCCCCAGCATTTT
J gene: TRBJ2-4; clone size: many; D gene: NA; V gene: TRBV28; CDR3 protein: CASTHPRDKNIQYF; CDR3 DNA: TGTGCCAGCACCCATCCCCGGGACAAAAACATTCAGTACTTC
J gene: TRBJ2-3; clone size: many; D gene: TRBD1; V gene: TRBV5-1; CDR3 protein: CASSLGARGWSTDTQYF; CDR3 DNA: TGCGCCAGCAGCTTGGGGGCCAGGGGGTGGTCCACAGATACGCAGTATTTT
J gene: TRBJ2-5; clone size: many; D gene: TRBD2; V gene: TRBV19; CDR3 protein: CASRSGRTAQYF; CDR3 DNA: TGTGCCAGTAGGAGCGGGAGAACCGCCCAGTACTTC
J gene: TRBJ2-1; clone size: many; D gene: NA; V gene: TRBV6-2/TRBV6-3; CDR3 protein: CASSPADGSSYNEQFF; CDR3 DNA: TGTGCCAGCAGCCCTGCGGACGGCAGCTCCTACAATGAGCAGTTCTTC
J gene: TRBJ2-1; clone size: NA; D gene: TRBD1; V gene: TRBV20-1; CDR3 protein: CSAYGQGADEQFF; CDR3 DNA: TGCAGTGCATACGGACAGGGGGCAGATGAGCAGTTCTTC
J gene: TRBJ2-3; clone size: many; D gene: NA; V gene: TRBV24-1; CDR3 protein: CATSDWGNTQQGYAQYF; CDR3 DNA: TGTGCCACCAGTGATTGGGGCAACACACAACAGGGTTACGCGCAGTATTTT
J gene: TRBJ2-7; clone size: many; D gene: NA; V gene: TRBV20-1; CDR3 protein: CSATGSGENYEQYF; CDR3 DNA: TGCAGTGCTACCGGGAGCGGAGAGAACTACGAGCAGTACTTC
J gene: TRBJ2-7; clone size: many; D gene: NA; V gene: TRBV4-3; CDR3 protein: CASSQDWGYEQYF; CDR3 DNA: TGCGCCAGCAGCCAAGACTGGGGGTACGAGCAGTACTTC